A selection of T cell receptor beta chains follows, all from one sample in a study of T cell repertoires in cytomegalovirus infection. The antigens for these receptors are not known. Each CDR3 protein is one row after TCRdb ran MiXCR on the reads. Among about 280,000 distinct CDR3 sequences listed, 20% to 25% were seen once. Sequences were derived from cultured PBMCs, sampled from culture after CMV antigen stimulation. The origin of the receptors is a human donor in good health (CMV status not recorded). Some clones in this sample may be carry-over from other donors' samples. CDR3s include the opening cysteine and the closing phenylalanine or tryptophan. The D gene is left open where the match is weak. Some rows have no size entry. The others give once, few or many, or a class for an expanded clone.

.	TRBV11-2	TRBJ2-1	.	CASSSREFGEQFF	TGTGCCAGCAGCTCCAGGGAGTTTGGTGAGCAGTTCTTC
many	TRBV4-3	TRBJ2-1	TRBD1	CASSPQGEGTGGNEQFF	TGCGCCAGCAGCCCCCAGGGGGAAGGGACAGGGGGCAATGAGCAGTTCTTC
.	TRBV28	TRBJ2-2	.	CASSLSGRVGELFF	TGTGCCAGCAGTTTATCTGGGCGGGTCGGGGAGCTGTTTTTT
.	TRBV28	TRBJ1-1	.	CASSSSGNTEAFF	TGTGCCAGCAGTTCTTCAGGTAACACTGAAGCTTTCTTT
.	TRBV25-1	TRBJ1-2	TRBD1	CASSARDRDLGGYTF	TGTGCCAGCAGTGCCAGGGACAGGGATTTAGGGGGCTACACCTTC
.	TRBV18	TRBJ2-1	.	CASSPPGSFTYNEQFF	TGTGCCAGCTCACCACCCGGCAGTTTTACTTACAATGAGCAGTTCTTC
.	TRBV3-1	TRBJ2-1	.	CASSPGTSDYNEQFF	TGTGCCAGCAGCCCCGGGACTTCCGACTACAATGAGCAGTTCTTC
.	TRBV12-3/TRBV12-4	TRBJ2-1	.	CASRVLGSIDEQFF	TGTGCCAGCAGGGTACTAGGTTCAATCGATGAGCAGTTCTTC
few	TRBV20-1	TRBJ2-3	.	CSASPTGKPSTDTQYF	TGCAGTGCTAGCCCAACAGGGAAGCCTAGCACAGATACGCAGTATTTT
.	TRBV20-1	TRBJ1-4	.	CGAGSLEKLFF	TGCGGGGCGGGGTCTTTGGAAAAACTGTTTTTT
.	TRBV10-3	TRBJ2-7	.	CAISVGRGTYEQYF	TGTGCCATCAGTGTTGGACGGGGGACCTACGAGCAGTACTTC
.	TRBV6-2/TRBV6-3	TRBJ2-5	.	CASSFSGVWTQYF	TGTGCCAGCAGTTTTTCGGGAGTGTGGACCCAGTACTTC
few	TRBV7-2	TRBJ2-2	.	CASSLSGGAVRTGELFF	TGTGCCAGCAGCTTGAGTGGGGGCGCAGTCAGAACCGGGGAGCTGTTTTTT
.	TRBV28	TRBJ2-2	.	CASSLWTPDGSIGELFF	TGTGCCAGCAGTTTATGGACCCCCGACGGGAGTATCGGGGAGCTGTTTTTT
many	TRBV7-3	TRBJ1-5	.	CASSSGGRNQPQHF	TGTGCCAGCAGCTCGGGGGGACGCAATCAGCCCCAGCATTTT
.	TRBV28	TRBJ1-5	.	CASEITNSNQPQHF	TGTGCCAGCGAGATAACCAATAGCAATCAGCCCCAGCATTTT
.	TRBV19	TRBJ1-5	.	CASSIDLAGNQPQHF	TGTGCCAGTAGTATAGATCTAGCGGGGAATCAGCCCCAGCATTTT
.	TRBV7-9	TRBJ2-1	TRBD1	CASSPGQGGFNEQFF	TGTGCCAGCAGCCCGGGACAGGGGGGTTTCAATGAGCAGTTCTTC
.	TRBV7-2	TRBJ2-3	.	CASSPSPGGNTQYF	TGTGCCAGCAGCCCGTCACCCGGAGGGAATACGCAGTATTTT
.	TRBV24-1	TRBJ1-3	TRBD1	CATSDAGQGGNTIYF	TGTGCCACCAGTGATGCGGGACAGGGAGGAAACACCATATATTTT
few	TRBV7-6	TRBJ2-1	.	CASSQTRTEQFF	TGTGCCAGCAGCCAGACTAGAACGGAGCAGTTCTTC
few	TRBV29-1	TRBJ1-6	TRBD1	CSVRPTGSNSPLHF	TGCAGCGTTAGACCGACAGGGTCAAATTCACCCCTCCACTTT
few	TRBV4-1	TRBJ2-7	TRBD1	CASSQGIGTGSYEQYF	TGCGCCAGCAGCCAAGGGATTGGGACAGGATCCTACGAGCAGTACTTC
few	TRBV7-9	TRBJ1-2	.	CASTPAGVGYGYTF	TGTGCCAGCACCCCAGCGGGGGTCGGCTATGGCTACACCTTC
.	TRBV7-9	TRBJ1-2	.	CASSLALGYNYGYTF	TGTGCCAGCAGCTTAGCGCTAGGCTATAACTATGGCTACACCTTC